Listed here are 14 T cell receptor beta chains from one sample, sequenced in a study of vaccination effects on CD4 cells after COVID-19. TCRdb keeps only in-frame clones here, not all; method: immunoSEQ multiplex PCR. The sample records tens of thousands of clones, about 74% being singletons. Antigens for these TCRs are unknown. It was after approximately 10 days of culture that CD4+ T cells were isolated. This person caught SARS-CoV-2 sometime from March to December 2020, and PCR testing confirmed the infection. The participants, recipients of two vaccine doses, got either BNT162b2 or mRNA-1273. The source material was CD4+ T cells from PBMCs cultured without peptide, sampled after COVID-19 vaccination. The source is a human donor who had a prior SARS-CoV-2 infection.

This clone appeared once. The chain has TRBV6-1 and TRBJ1-1, with D unclear. Trimming left V 3 bases short and J 3 bases short, with 8 bases between. The V gene's germline CDR1 is MNHNS and CDR2 SASEGT. CDR3 length equals 13 residues. The CDR3 DNA sequence: TGTGCCAGCAGTGATCTATTGCACACTGAAGCTTTCTTT. Translating it yields CASSDLLHTEAFF.

The genes are TRBV28 and TRBJ2-2; the match to TRBD2 covers 14 bases. The ends lost 3 bases at V and 3 bases at J; junction bases unmatched: 6. Germline CDR1 MDHEN, CDR2 SYDVKM. This CDR3 comprises 18 residues. The CDR3, as DNA: TGTGCCAGCAGTTTTGAGACTAGCGGGAGGGGGTACACCGGGGAGCTGTTTTTT. This encodes CASSFETSGRGYTGELFF. Complete variable domain (other parts from reference TRBV28 and TRBJ2-2): DVKVTQSSRYLVKRTGEKVFLECVQDMDHENMFWYRQDPGLGLRLIYFSYDVKMKEKGDIPEGYSVSREKKERFSLILESASTNQTSMYLCASSFETSGRGYTGELFFGEGSRLTVL.

A remark on this clone: Other DNA sequences in the same sample also yield this CDR3. CDR3 sequence reads: CASSLGAGVSTDTQYF. In DNA form, the CDR3 reads TGTGCCAGCAGCTTGGGGGCGGGAGTATCCACAGATACGCAGTATTTT. The rearrangement joins TRBV5-4 to TRBJ2-3; TRBD2 agrees at 7 bases. Germline V gives CDR1 SGHNT, CDR2 YYREEE (reference sequence). The CDR3 runs to 16 residues. V shed 0 bases, J shed 2 bases, and the junction held 6 bases outside the gene matches.

This clone was recorded a few times. This chain connects TRBV14 to TRBJ2-7; no definite D call. V lost 9 bases to trimming and J lost 4 bases, with 4 bases between them. Germline V gene lookup returns CDR1 SGHDN and CDR2 FVKESK. The CDR3 length is 9 residues. This CDR3 is CARAYEQYF. The CDR3 nucleotides are TGTGCCAGAGCTTACGAGCAGTACTTC.

This clone was recorded only once. This chain joins TRBV4-1 and TRBJ2-5; tentative D call: TRBD1 (7 bases). Per germline, CDR1 MGHRA and CDR2 YSYEKL. V lost 1 base and J lost 5, with 14 bases in between. The CDR3 loop spans 15 amino acids. For the CDR3, the DNA is TGCGCCAGCAGCCAAGGACAGGGACTCGGCGAGACCCAGTACTTC. Amino acids: CASSQGQGLGETQYF.

This clone was counted a few times. This chain connects TRBV25-1 to TRBJ1-5; D ambiguous. The germline V and J ends were trimmed by 4 bases and 2 bases, with 6 bases remaining between them. Germline V lookup: CDR1 MGHDK, CDR2 SYGVNS. The CDR3 runs 13 residues. In nucleotides, the CDR3 is TGTGCCAGCAGTGGGGCAGGCAATCAGCCCCAGCATTTT. Protein sequence: CASSGAGNQPQHF.

This chain joins TRBV7-2 and TRBJ2-3, with 10 bases identical to TRBD2. With 3 bases clipped from V and 4 bases from J, the junction kept 4 bases outside the gene matches. This CDR3 contains 15 residues. In germline, CDR1 is SGHTA, CDR2 FQGNSA. The CDR3 sequence: CASSLIAGGPDTQYF. For the CDR3, the DNA is TGTGCCAGCAGCTTGATAGCGGGAGGTCCAGATACGCAGTATTTT.

V gene TRBV23-1 combines with J gene TRBJ2-2, with 7 bases aligning to TRBD2. TRBV23-1 is labeled an ORF, and its function is uncertain. V shed 3 bases and J 1 base; nucleotides not matched to a gene: 5. This CDR3 is 16 amino acids long. CDR3 coding DNA: TGCGCCAGCAGTCACCAGACTAGCCTGAACACCGGGGAGCTGTTTTTT. This codes for CASSHQTSLNTGELFF.

CDR3 protein: CASSRWGGADEKLFF. The CDR3 coding sequence is TGTGCCAGCAGCCGGTGGGGGGGCGCGGATGAAAAACTGTTTTTT. The V and J genes are TRBV5-8 and TRBJ1-4; D possibly corresponds to TRBD1 (6 bases). The V end was cut by 4 bases, the J end by 6 bases, with 16 bases between. This CDR3 is built from 15 residues. Per the germline V gene, CDR1 is SGHTS and CDR2 is YDEGEE.

The table lists this clone with a few counts. The chain recombines TRBV10-3 with TRBJ1-5; the D is unclear. The CDR3 loop spans 13 amino acids. From germline, CDR1 is ENHRY and CDR2 SYGVKD. The V end lost 3 bases, the J end lost 5 bases, and 8 bases lay between the germline ends. CDR3 bases: TGTGCCATCAGTGAAACAAAGGATCAGCCCCAGCATTTT. This sequence encodes CAISETKDQPQHF.

The chain couples TRBV4-2 to TRBJ1-4; TRBD1 is a possible D gene (6 bases). CDR1 is LGHNA and CDR2 is YNFKEQ in the germline V gene. V was pared by 0 bases and J by 4 bases, with 15 bases between. This CDR3 is built from 17 residues. In DNA form, the CDR3 reads TGTGCCAGCAGCCAAGATAGTAGACCCAGGGGTAATGAAAAACTGTTTTTT. This translates into CASSQDSRPRGNEKLFF.

The chain recombines TRBV20-1 with TRBJ2-5; 9 bases fit TRBD2. This CDR3 has 14 amino acids. Germline V gives CDR1 DFQATT, CDR2 SNEGSKA (reference sequence). V was clipped by 3 bases and J by 5 bases; unmatched bases: 7. The CDR3 DNA sequence: TGCAGTGCTAGTAGCGGGGGCCTCCACGAGACCCAGTACTTC. Translated, it gives CSASSGGLHETQYF.

CDR3 residues: CAPLWQGNEKLFF. In DNA, the CDR3 is TGTGCCCCCTTATGGCAGGGTAATGAAAAACTGTTTTTT. The rearrangement uses TRBV21-1 and TRBJ1-4; TRBD1, the D gene given by the table, was not confirmed from the DNA. TRBV21-1 corresponds to a pseudogene. This CDR3 is built from 13 residues.

The chain employs TRBV5-1 and TRBJ1-1; no firm D call. From germline, CDR1 is SGHRS and CDR2 YFSETQ. V was trimmed by 3 bases and J by 0 bases, leaving 12 bases between them. The CDR3 has 15 amino acids. The CDR3 nucleotides are TGCGCCAGCAGCTCCGACACGAGCCTGAACACTGAAGCTTTCTTT. It specifies CASSSDTSLNTEAFF.